This TCR beta chain was recorded in a study of blood T cell repertoires in COVID-19. Across the whole study: Sites across the United States, Italy and Spain contributed samples from acute and convalescent COVID-19. Sources were T cells, B-cell-depleted T cells, or PBMCs; the material itself was cDNA or gDNA.

The V gene end was trimmed by 3 bases and the J gene end by 6 bases; junction bases not matched to a gene: 6. CDR1 and CDR2 from the germline V gene are DFQATT and SNEGSKA (reference sequence). CDR3 length: 14 amino acids. Original processing methods: Using reference gene primer amplification, nucleated cell counts were estimated. Clones were sequenced by immunoSEQ multiplex PCR, and TCRdb holds only the in-frame ones, with some missing. V, J and clone size were drawn from that table, and D and trimming were deduced from the DNA. The table has around 97,000 clones, around 87% seen once; the top ten hold nearly 20%.

The V gene is TRBV20-1, the J gene TRBJ2-1, with 9 positions matching TRBD2. The receptor's source is a human donor in a cohort sampled during active COVID-19. Sequencing was performed on peripheral blood. The CDR3 DNA reads TGCAGTGCTAGTACTAGCGGGTTGGGCAATGAGCAGTTCTTC. It encodes CSASTSGLGNEQFF.